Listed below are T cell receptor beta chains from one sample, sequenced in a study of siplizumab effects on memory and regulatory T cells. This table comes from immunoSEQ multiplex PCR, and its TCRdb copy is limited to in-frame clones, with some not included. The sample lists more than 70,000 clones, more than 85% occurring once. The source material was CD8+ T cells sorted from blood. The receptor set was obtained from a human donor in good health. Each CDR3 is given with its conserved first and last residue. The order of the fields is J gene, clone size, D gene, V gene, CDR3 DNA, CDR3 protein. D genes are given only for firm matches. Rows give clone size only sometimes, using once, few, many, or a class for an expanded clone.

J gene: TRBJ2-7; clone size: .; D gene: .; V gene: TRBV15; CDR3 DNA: TGTGCCACCAGCAGGGACCGGCGGGACTACGAGCAGTACTTC; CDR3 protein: CATSRDRRDYEQYF
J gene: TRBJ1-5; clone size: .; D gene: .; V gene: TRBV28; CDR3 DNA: TGTGCCAGCAGTGGGACACGGGGCAATCAGCCCCAGCATTTT; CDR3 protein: CASSGTRGNQPQHF
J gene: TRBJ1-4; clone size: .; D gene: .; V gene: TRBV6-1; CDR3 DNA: TGTGCCAGCAGTGAGTGGGTAGGGCGGGAAAAACTGTTTTTT; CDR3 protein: CASSEWVGREKLFF
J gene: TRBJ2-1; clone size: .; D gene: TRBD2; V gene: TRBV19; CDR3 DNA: TGTGCCAGTAGGATGAGCGGGACCTACAATGAGCAGTTCTTC; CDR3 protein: CASRMSGTYNEQFF
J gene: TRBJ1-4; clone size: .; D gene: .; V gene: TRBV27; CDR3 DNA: TGTGCCAGCAGTTTATCCGGGGAAAATCATAATGAAAAACTGTTTTTT; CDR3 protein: CASSLSGENHNEKLFF
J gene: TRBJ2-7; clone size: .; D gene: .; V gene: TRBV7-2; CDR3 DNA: TGTGCCAGCAGCTCCCCCCTAGAGAGCTCCTACGAGCAGTACTTC; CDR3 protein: CASSSPLESSYEQYF
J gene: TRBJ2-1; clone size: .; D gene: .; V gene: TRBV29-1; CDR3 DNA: TGCAGCGCTAGACGTTCTGAGCAGTTCTTC; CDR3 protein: CSARRSEQFF
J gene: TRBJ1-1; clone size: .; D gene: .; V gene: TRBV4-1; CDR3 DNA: TGCGCCAGCAGCCTCGGGCCAGGCTTCGACGACACTGAAGCTTTCTTT; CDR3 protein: CASSLGPGFDDTEAFF
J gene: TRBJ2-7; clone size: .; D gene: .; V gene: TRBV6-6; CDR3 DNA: TGTGCCAGCAAACCTTTGGGGATCTCCTACGAGCAGTACTTC; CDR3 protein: CASKPLGISYEQYF
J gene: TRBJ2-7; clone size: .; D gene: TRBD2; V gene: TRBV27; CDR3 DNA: TGTGCCAGCAGTTTAGGCGGGGGGGCCTACGAGCAGTACTTC; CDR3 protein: CASSLGGGAYEQYF
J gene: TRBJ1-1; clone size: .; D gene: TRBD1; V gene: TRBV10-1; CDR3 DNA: TGCGCCAGCAGTGCAGGGGGGGGTGAAGCTTTCTTT; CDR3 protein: CASSAGGGEAFF
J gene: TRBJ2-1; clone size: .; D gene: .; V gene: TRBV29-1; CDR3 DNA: TGCAGCGTTGGAAGGGGCTGGGATGAGCAGTTCTTC; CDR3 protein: CSVGRGWDEQFF
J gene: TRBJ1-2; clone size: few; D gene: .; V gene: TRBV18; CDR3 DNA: TGTGCCAGCTCACCACCGTACGCGTTACCCTATGGCTACACCTTC; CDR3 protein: CASSPPYALPYGYTF
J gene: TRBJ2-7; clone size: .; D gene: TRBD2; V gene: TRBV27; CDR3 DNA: TGTGCCAGCAGTTTATCAGCGGGGCCCCTCTCCTACGAGCAGTACTTC; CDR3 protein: CASSLSAGPLSYEQYF